This paragraph covers one T cell receptor beta chain sequence. Its specificity is unknown. The data derive from a study of CD8+ T cells in alopecia areata. Treatment specified: oral pan-JAK inhibitor, 5-10 mg twice daily. Following extraction, RNA underwent reverse transcription to cDNA, which served as the sequencing template. Profiling relied on immunoSEQ multiplex PCR, and the TCRdb table lists in-frame clones only, not all of them. The profile shows roughly 190,000 clones, around 56% of them singletons. This CDR3 spans 11 amino acids. CDR1 and CDR2 from the germline V gene are GTSNPN and SVGIG (reference sequence). V dropped 2 bases and J dropped 3 bases, with 4 bases sitting between them. Study outcomes and limitations: TCRs were shared less clearly across patients than in mice, possibly for HLA-related reasons.

The receptor's source is a human donor with alopecia areata. Sequenced material: CD4+ T cells sorted from blood, taken at week 4, from a patient treated with tofacitinib. This rearrangement joins TRBV30 to TRBJ1-2; D is uncertain. Written as DNA, the CDR3 is TGTGCCTGGAGTCAGGACTATGGCTACACCTTC. Its translation: CAWSQDYGYTF.